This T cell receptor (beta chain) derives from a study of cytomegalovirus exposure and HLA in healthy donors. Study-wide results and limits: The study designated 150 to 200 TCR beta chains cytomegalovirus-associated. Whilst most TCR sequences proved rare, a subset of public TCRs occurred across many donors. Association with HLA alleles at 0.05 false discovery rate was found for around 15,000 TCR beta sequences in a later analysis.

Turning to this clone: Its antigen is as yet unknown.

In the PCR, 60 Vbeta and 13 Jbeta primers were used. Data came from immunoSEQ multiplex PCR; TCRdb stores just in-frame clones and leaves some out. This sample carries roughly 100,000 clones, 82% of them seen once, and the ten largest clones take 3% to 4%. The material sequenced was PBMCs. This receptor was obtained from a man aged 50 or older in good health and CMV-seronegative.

The CDR3 is CASSVEPIDNEQFF. Here the CDR3 DNA reads TGTGCCAGCAGCGTAGAGCCTATAGACAATGAGCAGTTCTTC. The chain couples TRBV9 to TRBJ2-1, with D unresolved. The CDR3 runs 14 residues. CDR1 SGDLS and CDR2 YYNGEE come from the germline V gene. The V end was cut by 0 bases, the J end by 5 bases, with 9 bases between. Using reference TRBV9 and TRBJ2-1 for the parts outside the CDR3, the full variable domain is DSGVTQTPKHLITATGQRVTLRCSPRSGDLSVYWYQQSLDQGLQFLIQYYNGEERAKGNILERFSAQQFPDLHSELNLSSLELGDSALYFCASSVEPIDNEQFFGPGTRLTVL.